Here is one TCR beta chain with its context. The antigen remains undetermined. This sample stems from a study of CD8+CD57+ T cells in acquired aplastic anemia. Study context: Quantities of DNA derived from sorted CD4+ and CD8+ cells averaged around 3 ug.

Findings and caveats of the study: Patients and controls were found to share around 30 CD8+ CDR3 sequences.

Genomic DNA constituted the template upon which TCR beta VDJ and CDR3 profiling was performed. TCRdb reanalysed the reads using MiXCR and keeps one entry per CDR3 protein. The table includes about 160,000 distinct CDR3 sequences, roughly 48% detected once. An expansion of CD8+CD57+ cells by flow cytometry had been shown in patients chosen for sequencing. Patients had received no therapy at the time of blood sampling. The specimen was sorted CD4+, CD8+, or CD8+CD57+ T cells (not recorded which) from PBMCs. This TCR came from a human donor with aplastic anemia.

DNA for the CDR3: TGTGCCAGCAGTTACGCGGGGGCTGAAGCTTTCTTT. Its translation is CASSYAGAEAFF. The chain uses TRBV27 and TRBJ1-1; D is perhaps TRBD1 (5 bases). CDR3 length equals 12 residues. CDR1 MNHEY and CDR2 SMNVEV come from the germline V gene (reference sequence). Trimming removed 4 bases from V and 6 bases from J, with 9 bases in between.